A single sample gave rise to the 23 T cell receptor beta chains below, sequenced in a study of early T cells in non-severe SARS-CoV-2 infection. Each CDR3 protein is one row after TCRdb ran MiXCR on the 5' RACE reads. The table includes tens of thousands of distinct CDR3 sequences, 16% detected once. The sequencing here drew on whole blood, taken at baseline. These receptors were taken from an adult who was a healthcare worker with PCR-confirmed SARS-CoV-2 infection or an uninfected control (not recorded which).

V is TRBV18 and J is TRBJ2-7, with D hard to call. This CDR3 spans 16 amino acids. Germline CDR1 reads KGHSH; CDR2 reads LQKENI. V dropped 3 bases and J dropped 0 bases, with 15 bases sitting between them. CDR3 bases: TGTGCCAGCTCACCGAATCTGCCGTACTCCTCCTACGAGCAGTACTTC. Encoded protein: CASSPNLPYSSYEQYF.

The chain carries TRBV18 and TRBJ2-7, with 9 bases lining up with TRBD1. Germline V gene lookup returns CDR1 KGHSH and CDR2 LQKENI. Unmatched junction bases numbered 12, after V lost 6 bases and J lost 6 bases. The CDR3 loop spans 15 amino acids. The CDR3 region has the DNA TGTGCCAGCTCCTTACAGGGGGCTGCATTGGGCGAGCAGTACTTC. Its protein product is CASSLQGAALGEQYF. Combining the CDR3 with reference TRBV18 and TRBJ2-7 gives the whole variable domain NAGVMQNPRHLVRRRGQEARLRCSPMKGHSHVYWYRQLPEEGLKFMVYLQKENIIDESGMPKERFSAEFPKEGPSILRIQQVVRGDSAAYFCASSLQGAALGEQYFGPGTRLTVT.

V and J are TRBV2 and TRBJ2-7, with D possibly being TRBD1 (6 bases). Trimming stripped 6 bases from V and 0 bases from J, with 12 bases between. Germline loops: CDR1 SNHLY, CDR2 FYNNEI. The CDR3 runs 14 residues. CDR3 DNA sequence: TGTGCCAGCAGCGCAGGGGCGCGCTCCTACGAGCAGTACTTC. It translates to CASSAGARSYEQYF.

The chain's CDR3 is CASSFVSYEQYF. CDR3 DNA sequence: TGTGCCAGCAGCTTTGTTTCCTACGAGCAGTACTTC. This chain links TRBV7-9 with TRBJ2-7; D unclear. The germline CDR1 and CDR2 sequences are SEHNR and FQNEAQ (reference sequence). V lost 3 bases and J 1 base, leaving 4 bases between the germline ends. The CDR3 sequence is 12 residues long.

This clonotype was detected a few times. The V call is TRBV4-1, the J call TRBJ2-7; 10 bases match TRBD2. J gave up 2 bases and V 2 bases, and 9 bases lay outside the gene matches. CDR1 and CDR2 from the germline V gene are MGHRA and YSYEKL. The CDR3 covers 17 residues. Here the CDR3 reads CASSQQGGTSVAYEQYF. For the CDR3, the DNA is TGCGCCAGCAGCCAACAAGGGGGGACTAGCGTAGCCTACGAGCAGTACTTC.

There are a few counts of this clonotype. This chain joins TRBV7-8 and TRBJ2-7; 7 nucleotides match TRBD1. CDR3 length: 15 amino acids. Germline CDR1 and CDR2: SGHVS and FQNEAQ. Unmatched junction bases numbered 10, after V lost 5 bases and J lost 3 bases. CDR3 sequence reads: CASSPERGQFYEQYF. The CDR3 DNA is TGTGCCAGCAGCCCCGAGAGGGGACAGTTCTACGAGCAGTACTTC. The full variable domain, its missing parts supplied by reference TRBV7-8 and TRBJ2-7, is GAGVSQSPRYKVAKRGQDVALRCDPISGHVSLFWYQQALGQGPEFLTYFQNEAQLDKSGLPSDRFFAERPEGSVSTLKIQRTQQEDSAVYLCASSPERGQFYEQYFGPGTRLTVT.

A few counts support this clonotype. This rearrangement joins TRBV28 to TRBJ2-5; D gene ambiguous. The germline CDR1 and CDR2 sequences are MDHEN and SYDVKM. V was cut by 6 bases and J by 3 bases, with 2 bases left in between. CDR3 length: 10 amino acids. The CDR3 loop is CASRKETQYF. Written as DNA, the CDR3 is TGTGCCAGCAGGAAAGAGACCCAGTACTTC.

This clonotype was counted at least ten times. CDR3 in DNA: TGTGCCAGCAGCCAATCTTGGACGGGAGAAAAACTGTTTTTT. Translation gives CASSQSWTGEKLFF. V usage is TRBV7-9 and J usage is TRBJ1-4; D unresolved. Deletions cut 5 bases from V and 8 bases from J, with 15 bases between. The CDR3 is made up of 14 amino acids. Germline CDR1 reads SEHNR; CDR2 reads FQNEAQ (reference sequence).

This clonotype was observed a handful of times. The chain employs TRBV27 and TRBJ2-6; a possible D gene is TRBD1 (5 bases). The germline CDR1 and CDR2 sequences are MNHEY and SMNVEV (reference sequence). V dropped 5 bases and J dropped 3 bases, with 23 bases sitting between them. This CDR3 spans 19 amino acids. In DNA, the CDR3 is TGTGCCAGCAGTCCGCAACAGGATAGGTCTTCCCTTGGGGCCAACGTCCTGACTTTC. This gives the protein CASSPQQDRSSLGANVLTF.

This chain links TRBV6-6 with TRBJ2-7; TRBD2 might be the D (6 bases). The CDR3 sequence is 16 residues long. With 2 bases removed from V and 3 bases from J, the gap between germline ends came to 17 bases. In germline, CDR1 is MNHNY, CDR2 SVGAGI (reference sequence). CDR3 protein: CASSYPGASGLYEQYF. The CDR3 DNA reads as TGTGCCAGCAGTTACCCCGGGGCCAGCGGGCTCTACGAGCAGTACTTC.

CDR3 DNA sequence: TGCAGCGTTCCCGGGACAGGCTACAATGAGCAGTTCTTC. It codes for CSVPGTGYNEQFF. The chain couples TRBV29-1 to TRBJ2-1, with 8 bases lining up with TRBD1. CDR1 and CDR2 from the germline V gene are SQVTM and ANQGSEA. V gave up 5 bases and J gave up 3 bases; unmatched junction bases: 3. There are 13 residues in the CDR3.

The chain carries TRBV7-8 and TRBJ1-1; tentatively, D is TRBD1 (5 bases). V gave up 4 bases and J gave up 5 bases, with 8 bases separating them. There are 12 residues in the CDR3. The germline V gene has CDR1 SGHVS and CDR2 FQNEAQ. The CDR3 loop is CASSWKGTEAFF. The CDR3 coding sequence is TGTGCCAGCAGCTGGAAGGGGACTGAAGCTTTCTTT.

In this sample, this clonotype turned up a few times. The chain uses TRBV18 and TRBJ1-3; no firm D call. Germline lookup yields CDR1 KGHSH and CDR2 LQKENI. V lost 2 bases, J lost 4 bases, and 12 bases lay in between. The CDR3 length is 15 residues. The CDR3 loop is CASSPEGGHGNTIYF. CDR3 DNA sequence: TGTGCCAGCTCACCAGAGGGAGGGCACGGAAACACCATATATTTT.

This clonotype was picked up many times. This sequence joins TRBV30 and TRBJ1-1; 9 bases agree with TRBD1. The CDR3 has 15 amino acids. With 5 bases clipped from V and 0 bases from J, the junction kept 7 bases outside the gene matches. Germline CDR1 and CDR2: GTSNPN and SVGIG (reference sequence). CDR3 nucleotides: TGTGCCTGGTATACAGGGGGCATGATGAACACTGAAGCTTTCTTT. This codes for CAWYTGGMMNTEAFF.

CDR3 region: CAWTAGTTPLSYGYTF. The CDR3 DNA reads as TGTGCCTGGACCGCCGGGACAACGCCTCTTTCCTATGGCTACACCTTC. This chain uses TRBV30 with TRBJ1-2; D possibly corresponds to TRBD1 (6 bases). CDR3 size: 16 residues. CDR1 is GTSNPN and CDR2 is SVGIG in the germline V gene (reference sequence). V lost 4 bases, J lost 4 bases, and 22 bases lay in between.

The chain employs TRBV7-2 and TRBJ1-2, with unresolved D. The CDR3 contains 11 residues. Germline CDR1 reads SGHTA; CDR2 reads FQGNSA. Trimming pared 5 bases from V and 10 bases from J, leaving 11 bases between. CDR3 DNA: TGTGCCAGCAGCCCTGCATTGGACTACACCTTC. This sequence encodes CASSPALDYTF. Full variable domain (rest looked up from reference TRBV7-2 and TRBJ1-2): GAGVSQSPSNKVTEKGKDVELRCDPISGHTALYWYRQSLGQGLEFLIYFQGNSAPDKSGLPSDRFSAERTGGSVSTLTIQRTQQEDSAVYLCASSPALDYTFGSGTRLTVV.

This clonotype has more than one count but fewer than ten. The V gene is TRBV9, the J gene TRBJ2-3; TRBD1 might be the D (6 bases). Germline CDR1 is SGDLS and CDR2 is YYNGEE. Trimming shortened V by 1 base and J by 9 bases, and 21 bases separated the two germline ends. The CDR3 consists of 16 residues. CDR3 amino acids: CASSVISGTTRGTQYF. The CDR3 DNA follows: TGTGCCAGCAGCGTAATTTCAGGGACAACCCGAGGGACGCAGTATTTT.

This clonotype was counted many times. The rearrangement joins TRBV12-3 or TRBV12-4 to TRBJ2-7; TRBD2 matches at 11 bases. CDR3 size: 17 residues. V trimming: 5 bases; J trimming: 6 bases; junction bases outside the gene matches: 15. CDR3 region: CASSVRGLLAGAREQYF. The DNA for the CDR3 is TGTGCCAGCAGTGTCCGGGGCCTACTAGCGGGAGCTCGCGAGCAGTACTTC.

The table lists this clonotype with a few counts. This sequence joins TRBV28 and TRBJ2-7; 8 bases match TRBD2. Looked up from germline, CDR1 is MDHEN and CDR2 is SYDVKM. The V and J ends lost 5 bases and 0 bases, in that order; junction bases with no gene match: 6. This CDR3 comprises 15 residues. Here the CDR3 DNA reads TGTGCCAGCAGTATTAGCGGGAAGAGCTCCTACGAGCAGTACTTC. Translation: CASSISGKSSYEQYF.

The gene calls are TRBV20-1 and TRBJ1-3; D call uncertain. V lost 2 bases and J lost 0, with 8 bases in between. The CDR3 has 14 residues. The germline gives CDR1 DFQATT, CDR2 SNEGSKA (reference sequence). The CDR3, as DNA: TGCAGTGCTAGACAGGCGAACTCTGGAAACACCATATATTTT. Its translation: CSARQANSGNTIYF.

The chain employs TRBV2 and TRBJ2-3; D not resolved. Germline CDR1 and CDR2: SNHLY and FYNNEI. Trimming removed 2 bases at V and 2 bases at J, with 8 bases between. The CDR3 is 14 residues long. The CDR3 DNA reads TGTGCCAGCAGTGAATCTTCAACCACAGATACGCAGTATTTT. This sequence encodes CASSESSTTDTQYF. The full variable domain, with the rest looked up from reference TRBV2 and TRBJ2-3, is EPEVTQTPSHQVTQMGQEVILRCVPISNHLYFYWYRQILGQKVEFLVSFYNNEISEKSEIFDDQFSVERPDGSNFTLKIRSTKLEDSAMYFCASSESSTTDTQYFGPGTRLTVL.

This clonotype was recorded at least ten times. V is TRBV6-2 or TRBV6-3 and J is TRBJ1-5, with TRBD1 matching over 8 bases. Germline CDR1 is MNHEY and CDR2 is SVGEGT. The CDR3 is 16 amino acids. Trimming removed 2 bases from V and 5 bases from J; junction bases left unmatched: 8. CDR3 sequence (DNA): TGTGCCAGCAGTTACCCCTCAGGGGGCCCGGATCAGCCCCAGCATTTT. Its translation is CASSYPSGGPDQPQHF.

The chain is built from TRBV7-6 and TRBJ1-4, with 9 positions matching TRBD1. The CDR3 has 15 residues. V shed 2 bases, J shed 5 bases, and the junction held 3 bases outside the gene matches. Germline lookup yields CDR1 SGHVS and CDR2 FNYEAQ. CDR3 coding DNA: TGTGCCAGCAGCTTATACAGGGGGCAGAATGAAAAACTGTTTTTT. It is translated as CASSLYRGQNEKLFF.